This entry is about one T cell receptor (beta chain). The antigen it binds to is not known. The record has no base qualities; no much larger clone is one base away. Samples from volunteer blood donors who had recovered from COVID-19 were contributed by a second Seattle source. Collaborating institutions collected whole blood in K2EDTA tubes following their own protocols. For TCRbeta analysis, collaborators shipped samples in one of three forms: frozen whole blood, isolated PBMCs, or DNA extracted from either of those sample types. The sample is drawn from a study of blood T cell repertoires in COVID-19 (TCRdb year 2020). Context from the whole study: Collaborator samples came from the United States, Italy and Spain and covered acute and convalescent phases of COVID-19. The material from the prospective study consisted of cDNA or gDNA derived from T cells, B-cell-depleted T cells, or PBMCs. Subjects who had been exposed to COVID-19, were actively infected with it, or had recovered from it provided the deeply sampled blood TCRbeta repertoires that made up the dataset. The repertoires were released in a freely available public database meant as a resource for research on the immune response to SARS-CoV-2. Samples were obtained from the ongoing ImmuneRACE study (first 160 participants) and from some 1,300 subjects provided by 6 global collaborators. Sample metadata almost always included a de-identified subject ID, COVID-19 status, age in years and sex. Where available, HLA class I and class II types were taken from metadata supplied by the sample provider and were not determined by assay-based typing.

The immunoSEQ Assay, a bias-controlled multiplex PCR, was used to amplify TCRbeta CDR3 regions from genomic DNA. The study's processing was this. The number of nucleated cells in each sample was estimated from the amplification of reference gene primers within the assay. To quantify the absolute abundance of each unique TCRbeta CDR3 rearrangement, sequence reads were collapsed and filtered. For each sample, productive Simpson clonality was calculated as the square root of Simpson's diversity index across productive rearrangements. This immuneACCESS table, as held by TCRdb, lists in-frame sequences with V and J called but not all clones. Of the missing ones, under half trace to an unresolved V gene in checked studies; the others have no known cause. D and trimming come from the DNA, and the V and J calls and clone size come from that table. The sample table shows roughly 220,000 clones, and around 82% are seen once. The ten top clones hold 3% of the sample.

V is clipped by 6 bases and J by 3 bases, and the sequence between their germline boundaries is 15 bases long. The cysteine opens and the phenylalanine closes a CDR3 of 15 amino acids. Just the 45-base CDR3 DNA is kept, in frame starting at base 1. Taken from the germline V gene, the CDR1 and CDR2 loops are SGHRS and YFSETQ. General findings and caveats noted by the study authors: Clinical and demographic metadata were provided uncurated, with the amount varying by source and participant.

The sequence derives from a woman aged 25 to 39 who had recovered from COVID-19. Sequences were obtained from peripheral blood. This chain joins TRBV5-1 to TRBJ1-4; TRBD1 is a possible D gene, resting on 5 matching bases. The nucleotides are TGCGCCAGCAACCCGGGCGGGACGGCTAATGAAAAACTGTTTTTT. The resulting protein is CASNPGGTANEKLFF.